The subject of this entry is one T cell receptor beta chain. Its antigen is undetermined. Sequencing was performed with immunoSEQ multiplex PCR; in TCRdb, only in-frame clones are kept and a portion is missing. Among about 180,000 clones, 70% to 90% were seen once, and the ten largest hold 0.4% to 0.5%. The data stem from a study of T cell responses to AZD1222 COVID-19 vaccine. Study results and limitations: None of the repertoires were sampled until the peak T cell response had passed.

The starting material was peripheral blood, obtained on day 0 of AZD1222 vaccination. This receptor was identified in an adult in good health.

CDR3 amino acids: CASSPRLGGTEAFF. CDR3 bases: TGTGCCAGCAGTCCTCGGCTCGGGGGGACTGAAGCTTTCTTT. V is TRBV28 and J is TRBJ1-1, with D tentatively TRBD1 (5 bases). V gave up 5 bases and J gave up 5 bases, with 15 bases separating them. CDR3 length: 14 residues. CDR1 is MDHEN and CDR2 is SYDVKM in the germline V gene.